This is a list of T cell receptor beta chains from one sample in a study of T cell responses to AZD1222 COVID-19 vaccine. The protocol was immunoSEQ multiplex PCR, while the TCRdb copy is restricted to in-frame clones and leaves out a portion. The table records 150,000 to 200,000 clones, 85% to 90% of them present only once. Source: peripheral blood, taken 28 days after the second dose of the MenACWY control vaccine. Receptor source: an adult who received the MenACWY meningococcal vaccine as a control. Each CDR3 is given with its conserved first and last residue. D genes are given only for firm matches. The size field is filled for only some rows; it gives once, few, many or a size class.

-	TRBV7-7	-	TRBJ2-2	CASSTGPLSGGTGELFF	TGTGCCAGCAGCACGGGGCCGCTTAGCGGAGGCACCGGGGAGCTGTTTTTT
-	TRBV19	-	TRBJ2-4	CASSSRDPQNIQYF	TGTGCCAGTAGTAGCAGGGACCCCCAAAACATTCAGTACTTC
-	TRBV5-1	-	TRBJ2-7	CASSLSKRGGGDYEQYF	TGCGCCAGCAGCTTGTCCAAACGTGGGGGCGGGGACTACGAGCAGTACTTC
-	TRBV5-4	TRBD1	TRBJ2-7	CASSPPTGNEQYF	TGTGCCAGCAGCCCGCCGACAGGGAACGAGCAGTACTTC
-	TRBV12-3/TRBV12-4	-	TRBJ2-5	CASSFDQETQYF	TGTGCCAGCAGCTTCGATCAAGAGACCCAGTACTTC
once	TRBV4-3	-	TRBJ1-6	CASSQGLGSSYNSPLHF	TGCGCCAGCAGCCAAGGGTTGGGGAGCTCCTATAATTCACCCCTCCACTTT
-	TRBV28	-	TRBJ1-1	CASSFWMTGEAFF	TGTGCCAGCAGTTTTTGGATGACGGGTGAAGCTTTCTTT
-	TRBV27	TRBD1	TRBJ2-7	CASSLKLGQRTPYEQYF	TGTGCCAGCAGTTTAAAGCTGGGACAGCGTACCCCCTACGAGCAGTACTTC
few	TRBV19	TRBD1	TRBJ2-7	CASSISETGLREQYF	TGTGCCAGTAGTATATCTGAGACAGGGCTACGCGAGCAGTACTTC
-	TRBV7-6	TRBD2	TRBJ2-5	CASSFTSGSRETQYF	TGTGCCAGCAGCTTTACTAGCGGGAGCCGGGAGACCCAGTACTTC
-	TRBV7-9	-	TRBJ2-2	CASSQLVIGTGELFF	TGTGCCAGCAGCCAACTAGTGATTGGGACCGGGGAGCTGTTTTTT
-	TRBV4-2	TRBD2	TRBJ2-3	CASSQDSDSGRFTDTQYF	TGTGCCAGCAGCCAAGATAGTGATAGCGGGAGGTTCACAGATACGCAGTATTTT
-	TRBV30	-	TRBJ2-7	CAWSGTAKYYEQYF	TGTGCCTGGAGTGGGACAGCTAAGTACTACGAGCAGTACTTC
-	TRBV5-4	-	TRBJ1-3	CASSPMGPGNTIYF	TGTGCCAGCAGCCCCATGGGACCTGGAAACACCATATATTTT
-	TRBV18	-	TRBJ1-4	CASSPGLDQGGDEKLFF	TGTGCCAGCTCACCCGGCCTGGATCAGGGCGGGGATGAAAAACTGTTTTTT
-	TRBV4-1	TRBD1	TRBJ1-5	CASSPYAGGVGQPQHF	TGCGCCAGCAGCCCCTATGCAGGGGGCGTTGGACAGCCCCAGCATTTT
-	TRBV19	-	TRBJ1-1	CASSIGAVNTEAFF	TGTGCCAGTAGTATCGGCGCCGTGAACACTGAAGCTTTCTTT
-	TRBV7-2	-	TRBJ1-1	CASSFGPISGTQNTEAFF	TGTGCCAGCAGTTTTGGCCCAATTTCCGGGACACAGAACACTGAAGCTTTCTTT
-	TRBV18	TRBD1	TRBJ2-6	CASSPGTANSGANVLTF	TGTGCCAGCTCACCAGGGACAGCCAATTCTGGGGCCAACGTCCTGACTTTC
-	TRBV5-6	-	TRBJ1-2	CASSLDGLDYGYTF	TGTGCCAGCAGCTTGGACGGATTAGACTATGGCTACACCTTC
once	TRBV6-2/TRBV6-3	TRBD2	TRBJ2-7	CASSYAGGYYEQYF	TGTGCCAGCAGTTATGCGGGAGGATACTACGAGCAGTACTTC
-	TRBV6-5	-	TRBJ2-3	CASSNGDRLGTQYF	TGTGCCAGCAGCAATGGGGACCGCCTAGGTACGCAGTATTTT
-	TRBV7-9	-	TRBJ2-7	CASQSPKVPDYEQYF	TGTGCCAGCCAATCCCCTAAGGTGCCCGATTACGAGCAGTACTTC
-	TRBV5-6	-	TRBJ2-7	CASSHRVGGSYEQYF	TGTGCCAGCAGCCACAGGGTGGGAGGTTCCTACGAGCAGTACTTC
-	TRBV5-4	-	TRBJ2-2	CASSIATGALGGELFF	TGTGCCAGCAGCATCGCTACCGGGGCCCTAGGCGGGGAGCTGTTTTTT
-	TRBV4-1	TRBD1	TRBJ2-7	CASSHPTGKSSYEQYF	TGCGCCAGCAGCCATCCGACAGGGAAATCCTCCTACGAGCAGTACTTC
-	TRBV4-1	-	TRBJ1-1	CASSPPRVTEAFF	TGCGCCAGCAGCCCCCCCCGCGTCACTGAAGCTTTCTTT
-	TRBV28	-	TRBJ2-3	CASGRQGTDTQYF	TGTGCCAGCGGGCGGCAGGGGACAGATACGCAGTATTTT
-	TRBV28	-	TRBJ1-6	CASSPRTLSPLHF	TGTGCCAGCAGCCCCCGGACTCTCTCACCCCTCCACTTT
-	TRBV5-1	TRBD1	TRBJ2-2	CASRPRTGGSGELFF	TGCGCCAGCAGGCCCAGGACAGGGGGAAGCGGGGAGCTGTTTTTT
-	TRBV25-1	TRBD1	TRBJ1-2	CASTTGGPAGYTF	TGTGCCAGCACCACAGGGGGGCCGGCGGGCTACACCTTC
-	TRBV19	TRBD1	TRBJ1-5	CASSLAVTGVKPYSNQPQHF	TGTGCCAGTAGTCTCGCCGTGACAGGGGTTAAACCGTATAGCAATCAGCCCCAGCATTTT
-	TRBV6-6	TRBD2	TRBJ2-1	CASSRGLAGAYNEQFF	TGTGCCAGCAGTCGAGGACTAGCGGGAGCCTACAATGAGCAGTTCTTC
-	TRBV10-3	-	TRBJ2-2	CAILSQSTNTGELFF	TGTGCCATCCTATCTCAGAGCACGAACACCGGGGAGCTGTTTTTT
-	TRBV28	-	TRBJ1-3	CASSFTSITGISGNTIYF	TGTGCCAGCAGTTTCACTTCTATAACAGGGATCTCTGGAAACACCATATATTTT
-	TRBV7-8	TRBD2	TRBJ2-5	CASSLLAGTTAEETQYF	TGTGCCAGCAGCTTGCTAGCGGGGACCACCGCCGAAGAGACCCAGTACTTC
-	TRBV24-1	TRBD1	TRBJ2-2	CATSDSGTGGTGELFF	TGTGCCACCAGTGACTCCGGGACAGGGGGTACCGGGGAGCTGTTTTTT
-	TRBV5-6	TRBD2	TRBJ2-1	CASSLDLAGTYNEQFF	TGTGCCAGCAGCTTGGACCTAGCGGGGACCTACAATGAGCAGTTCTTC
once	TRBV18	TRBD1	TRBJ1-3	CASLLDRGNTIYF	TGTGCCAGCTTACTGGACAGGGGAAACACCATATATTTT
-	TRBV4-1	-	TRBJ2-4	CASSQRTEAKNIQYF	TGCGCCAGCAGCCAACGGACAGAAGCCAAAAACATTCAGTACTTC
-	TRBV6-1	TRBD1	TRBJ2-7	CASSDGTGVYEQYF	TGTGCCAGCAGTGACGGGACAGGGGTGTACGAGCAGTACTTC
-	TRBV5-6	TRBD2	TRBJ2-3	CASRGLAGTDTQYF	TGTGCCAGCAGGGGACTAGCGGGCACAGATACGCAGTATTTT
-	TRBV19	-	TRBJ1-5	CASRGGVGQPQHF	TGTGCCAGCCGAGGCGGGGTAGGGCAGCCCCAGCATTTT
-	TRBV4-3	TRBD1	TRBJ2-2	CASSQSRGMDTGELFF	TGCGCCAGCAGCCAATCCAGGGGGATGGACACCGGGGAGCTGTTTTTT
-	TRBV6-2/TRBV6-3	-	TRBJ1-1	CASSYWVKQGEAFF	TGTGCCAGCAGTTATTGGGTCAAACAGGGCGAAGCTTTCTTT
-	TRBV28	TRBD1	TRBJ2-7	CASLGTEVYEQYF	TGTGCCAGCCTGGGGACAGAAGTTTACGAGCAGTACTTC
many	TRBV28	-	TRBJ1-6	CASSSLTAFSSYNSPLHF	TGTGCCAGCAGTTCCTTGACAGCTTTCAGCTCCTATAATTCACCCCTCCACTTT
-	TRBV19	-	TRBJ1-5	CASCDESQPQHF	TGTGCCAGTTGCGACGAGAGTCAGCCCCAGCATTTT
-	TRBV21-1	-	TRBJ2-7	CASSPPIPGLMNEQYF	TGTGCCAGCAGCCCCCCCATTCCGGGTTTGATGAACGAGCAGTACTTC
-	TRBV2	TRBD1	TRBJ1-5	CASSEGSGGRQPQHF	TGTGCCAGCAGTGAAGGGTCAGGGGGTAGGCAGCCCCAGCATTTT
-	TRBV30	TRBD2	TRBJ2-5	CAWRTSAQETQYF	TGTGCCTGGAGAACTAGCGCCCAAGAGACCCAGTACTTC
-	TRBV19	-	TRBJ2-6	CASSWGSSGANVLTF	TGTGCCAGTAGTTGGGGTAGCTCTGGGGCCAACGTCCTGACTTTC
-	TRBV5-1	TRBD1	TRBJ1-5	CASSWGQGEQPQHF	TGCGCCAGCAGCTGGGGACAGGGGGAACAGCCCCAGCATTTT
-	TRBV28	TRBD1	TRBJ1-1	CASSTQDRETEAFF	TGTGCCAGCAGCACCCAGGACAGGGAAACTGAAGCTTTCTTT
-	TRBV5-1	-	TRBJ1-4	CASSLVPTTNEKLFF	TGCGCCAGCAGCTTGGTGCCAACAACTAATGAAAAACTGTTTTTT
-	TRBV4-1	-	TRBJ1-1	CASSQDRGWYTEAFF	TGCGCCAGCAGCCAAGATCGAGGGTGGTACACTGAAGCTTTCTTT
-	TRBV28	TRBD1	TRBJ1-2	CASSRTGVGYGYTF	TGTGCCAGCAGTCGGACAGGGGTAGGCTATGGCTACACCTTC